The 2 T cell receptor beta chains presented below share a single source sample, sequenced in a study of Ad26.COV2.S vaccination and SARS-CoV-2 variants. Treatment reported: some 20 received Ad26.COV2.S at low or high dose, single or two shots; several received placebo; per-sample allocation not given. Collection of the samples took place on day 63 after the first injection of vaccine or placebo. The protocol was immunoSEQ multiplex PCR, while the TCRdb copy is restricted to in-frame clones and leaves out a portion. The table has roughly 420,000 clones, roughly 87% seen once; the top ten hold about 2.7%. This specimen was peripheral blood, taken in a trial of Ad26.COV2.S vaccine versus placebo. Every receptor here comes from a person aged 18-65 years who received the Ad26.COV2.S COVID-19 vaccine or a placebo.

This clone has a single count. CDR3 sequence reads: CASSQRETGTGGPLHF. As DNA, the CDR3 is TGCGCCAGCAGCCAAAGGGAGACCGGGACAGGGGGCCCCCTCCACTTT. V usage is TRBV4-1 and J usage is TRBJ1-6, with 12 bases aligning to TRBD1. This CDR3 spans 16 amino acids. Germline loops: CDR1 MGHRA, CDR2 YSYEKL. With V trimmed by 2 bases and J by 13 bases, 9 bases remained unmatched.

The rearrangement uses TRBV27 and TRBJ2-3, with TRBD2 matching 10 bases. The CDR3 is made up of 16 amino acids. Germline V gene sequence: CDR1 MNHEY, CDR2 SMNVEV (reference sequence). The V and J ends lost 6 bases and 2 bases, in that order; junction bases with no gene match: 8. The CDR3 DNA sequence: TGTGCCAGCAGCCTCGGACTAGCGGAGCTCACAGATACGCAGTATTTT. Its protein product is CASSLGLAELTDTQYF.